The 12 T cell receptor beta chains in this list originate from one sample, sequenced in a study of Graves' ophthalmopathy and Graves' hyperthyroidism listed by TCRdb under 2018. Sequencing took place on an Illumina HiSeq 2000. For repertoire sequencing, TCR beta CDR3 regions were amplified from RNA transcripts. The first round of RT-PCR was done with HTBI primers and the Qiagen OneStep RT-PCR kit, and was followed by a second round of multiplex PCR, then size selection and purification. TCRdb took the public reads, trimmed them with fastp at Q25, ran MiXCR for clone calling and kept in-frame beta chains. Under each unique CDR3 protein, matching rows form one entry showing the most common genes and DNA. A total of about 370,000 distinct CDR3 sequences appear in this sample, about a sixth of them only once. 2% to 3% of the sample is in the top ten clones. Sequencing was done on a sample of peripheral blood. Receptors were obtained from an adult woman with stable Graves' hyperthyroidism.

This clonotype occurred many times. This chain connects TRBV12-3 or TRBV12-4 to TRBJ1-1; D uncertain. V was pared by 4 bases and J by 6 bases, with 12 bases between. The CDR3 extends over 13 amino acids. CDR3 region: CASSSSPDAEAFF. The CDR3 nucleotides read TGTGCCAGCAGTTCGTCCCCAGACGCTGAAGCTTTCTTT.

This clonotype was found many times. The rearrangement joins TRBV28 to TRBJ2-7; 8 nucleotides agree with TRBD2. Germline lookup yields CDR1 MDHEN and CDR2 SYDVKM. This CDR3 is 15 amino acids long. Trimming took 1 base from V and 3 from J; bases not matched to a gene: 5. CDR3 nucleotide sequence: TGTGCCAGCAGTTTATTCTTTAGCGGGGACTACGAGCAGTACTTC. Translating it yields CASSLFFSGDYEQYF.

Comments on this clonotype: A much larger clonotype is one base distant, so this may be a read error. The V gene is TRBV5-1, the J gene TRBJ2-7, with D possibly being TRBD1 or TRBD2 (5 bases each). Per germline, CDR1 SGHRS and CDR2 YFSETQ. The CDR3 contains 13 residues. DNA of the CDR3: TGCGCCAGCAGCTTATTGGGACGGAACGAGCCGTACTTC. Amino acids: CASSLLGRNEPYF.

The chain recombines TRBV6-5 with TRBJ1-1, with 8 nucleotides matching TRBD1. Germline loops: CDR1 MNHEY, CDR2 SVGAGI. Trimming took 2 bases from V and 5 from J; bases not matched to a gene: 4. This CDR3 is built from 14 residues. The CDR3 loop is CASSYAGGATEAFF. Here the CDR3 DNA reads TGTGCCAGCAGTTACGCAGGGGGCGCAACTGAAGCTTTCTTT.

This clonotype was detected a few times. A much larger clone lies one base from this, so it may be a read error. The chain employs TRBV30 and TRBJ1-5, with TRBD1 identical over 7 bases. This CDR3 is built from 13 residues. The J segment lost 4 bases and the V segment lost 2 bases, leaving 2 bases of the junction unmatched. Germline CDR1 and CDR2: GTSNPN and SVGIG (reference sequence). CDR3 amino acids: CAWSWDRNQPQHF. The CDR3 nucleotides are TGTGCCTGGAGTTGGGACAGAAATCAGCCCCAGCATTTT.

The chain uses TRBV28 and TRBJ2-7; D is possibly TRBD2 (6 bases). V was trimmed by 8 bases and J by 0 bases, leaving 11 bases between them. CDR1 is MDHEN, CDR2 SYDVKM, per germline. This CDR3 spans 13 amino acids. CDR3 amino acids: CASVDYLSYEQYF. CDR3 nucleotides: TGTGCCAGCGTGGACTACCTCTCCTACGAGCAGTACTTC.

At least ten counts were recorded for this clonotype. The V and J genes are TRBV24-1 and TRBJ2-6; D gene uncertain. V was cut by 4 bases and J by 0 bases, with 6 bases left in between. CDR3 length equals 15 residues. Per the germline V gene, CDR1 is KGHDR and CDR2 is SFDVKD. CDR3 loop: CATSEATSGANVLTF. The CDR3, as DNA: TGTGCCACCAGTGAGGCAACCTCTGGGGCCAACGTCCTGACTTTC.

Ten or more counts support this clonotype. The CDR3 loop is CASSIAAASSGNTIYF. The CDR3 nucleotides are TGTGCCAGTAGTATAGCTGCGGCCAGCTCTGGAAACACCATATATTTT. The chain links TRBV19 to TRBJ1-3; no definite D call. The CDR3 is 16 residues long. Germline CDR1 LNHDA, CDR2 SQIVND (reference sequence). The V end was cut by 1 base, the J end by 0 bases, with 10 bases between.

This clonotype was detected once. J is TRBJ1-6 and V is TRBV12-3 or TRBV12-4; weak D call: TRBD1 (6 bases). The CDR3 covers 14 residues. The V end was cut by 6 bases, the J end by 7 bases, with 13 bases between. CDR3 residues: CASSPTGQNSPLHF. Here the CDR3 DNA reads TGTGCCAGCAGCCCGACAGGACAGAATTCACCCCTCCACTTT.

This chain connects TRBV28 to TRBJ1-1; D remains ambiguous. CDR1 is MDHEN, CDR2 SYDVKM, per germline. Between the trimmed V and J ends, which lost 5 bases and 6 bases, there was a span of 19 bases. The CDR3 sequence is 15 residues long. The CDR3 region is CASSTHGTLGAEAFF. The CDR3 DNA sequence: TGTGCCAGCAGTACTCACGGCACCTTGGGCGCTGAAGCTTTCTTT.

This clonotype was counted between two and nine times. The chain recombines TRBV11-3 with TRBJ1-1; D is ambiguous. Trimming removed 4 bases at V and 0 bases at J, with 12 bases between. There are 15 residues in the CDR3. The germline V gene has CDR1 SGHNT and CDR2 YENEEA. CDR3 in DNA: TGTGCCAGCAGCTACGACACCCGGTTGAACACTGAAGCTTTCTTT. This sequence encodes CASSYDTRLNTEAFF.

The CDR3 spells CASSYASAGAKNIQYF. CDR3 sequence (DNA): TGTGCCAGCAGTTACGCCTCAGCGGGAGCCAAAAACATTCAGTACTTC. V gene TRBV6-5 combines with J gene TRBJ2-4; the D gene is possibly TRBD2 (6 bases). This CDR3 has 16 residues. Germline V CDR1 and CDR2: MNHEY, SVGAGI. Trimming removed 2 bases at V and 0 bases at J, with 11 bases between.